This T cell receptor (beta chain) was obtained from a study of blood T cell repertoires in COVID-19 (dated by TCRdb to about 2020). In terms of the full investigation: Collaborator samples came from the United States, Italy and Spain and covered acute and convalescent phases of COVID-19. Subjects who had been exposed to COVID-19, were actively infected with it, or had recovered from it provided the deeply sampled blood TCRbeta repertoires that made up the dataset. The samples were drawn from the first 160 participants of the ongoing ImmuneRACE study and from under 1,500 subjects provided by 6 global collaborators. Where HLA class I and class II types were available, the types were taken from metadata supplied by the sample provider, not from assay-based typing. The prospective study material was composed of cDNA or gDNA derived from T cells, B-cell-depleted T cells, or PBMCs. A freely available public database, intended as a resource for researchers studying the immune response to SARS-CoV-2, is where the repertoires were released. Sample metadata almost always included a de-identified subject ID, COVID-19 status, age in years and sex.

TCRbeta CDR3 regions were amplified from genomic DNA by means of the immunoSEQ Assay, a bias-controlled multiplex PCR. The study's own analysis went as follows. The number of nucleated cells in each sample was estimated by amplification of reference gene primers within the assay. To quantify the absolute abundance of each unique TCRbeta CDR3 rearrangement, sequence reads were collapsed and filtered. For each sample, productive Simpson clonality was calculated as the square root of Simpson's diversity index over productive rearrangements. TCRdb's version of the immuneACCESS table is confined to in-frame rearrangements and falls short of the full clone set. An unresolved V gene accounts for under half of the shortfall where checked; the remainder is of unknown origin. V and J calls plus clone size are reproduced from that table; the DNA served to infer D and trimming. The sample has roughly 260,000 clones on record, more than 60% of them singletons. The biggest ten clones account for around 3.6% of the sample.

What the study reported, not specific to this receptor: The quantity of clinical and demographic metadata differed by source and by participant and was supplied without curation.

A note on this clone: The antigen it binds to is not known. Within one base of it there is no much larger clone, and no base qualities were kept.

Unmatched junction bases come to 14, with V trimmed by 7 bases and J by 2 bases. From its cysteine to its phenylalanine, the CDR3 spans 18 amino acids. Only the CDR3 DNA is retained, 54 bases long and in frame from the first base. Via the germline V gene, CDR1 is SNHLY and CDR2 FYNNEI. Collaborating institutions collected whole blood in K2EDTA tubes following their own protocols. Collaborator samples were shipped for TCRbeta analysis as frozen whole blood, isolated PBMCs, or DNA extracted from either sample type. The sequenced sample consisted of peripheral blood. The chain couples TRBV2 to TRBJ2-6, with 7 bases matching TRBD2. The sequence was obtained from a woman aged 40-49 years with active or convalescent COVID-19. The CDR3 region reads CASNRGRLASTGANVLTF. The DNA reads TGTGCCAGCAACCGGGGTCGACTAGCTTCCACTGGGGCCAACGTCCTGACTTTC.